This TCR beta chain was captured by sequencing in a study of cytomegalovirus exposure and HLA in healthy donors. Study-level results: Researchers reported from a later analysis that most CMV-associated TCR beta chains appeared HLA-restricted. The presence/absence work took it that sequencing depth was about the same across donors.

Worth noting for this clone: Its antigen is still unknown.

Trimming left V 4 bases short and J 5 bases short, with 9 bases between. In germline, CDR1 is SGDLS, CDR2 YYNGEE. CDR3 length equals 13 residues. Both 60 Vbeta primers and 13 Jbeta primers went into the PCR. The assay was immunoSEQ multiplex PCR, and TCRdb's table has in-frame clones only and misses some. The table includes 130,000 or so clones, 85% detected once. The TCR was taken from a woman under 40 in good health and CMV-seropositive. The sequenced material came from PBMCs. The chain carries TRBV9 and TRBJ2-2; D might be TRBD2 (5 bases). CDR3 region: CASSRSGTGELFF. For the CDR3, the DNA is TGTGCCAGCAGCAGGTCGGGGACCGGGGAGCTGTTTTTT.